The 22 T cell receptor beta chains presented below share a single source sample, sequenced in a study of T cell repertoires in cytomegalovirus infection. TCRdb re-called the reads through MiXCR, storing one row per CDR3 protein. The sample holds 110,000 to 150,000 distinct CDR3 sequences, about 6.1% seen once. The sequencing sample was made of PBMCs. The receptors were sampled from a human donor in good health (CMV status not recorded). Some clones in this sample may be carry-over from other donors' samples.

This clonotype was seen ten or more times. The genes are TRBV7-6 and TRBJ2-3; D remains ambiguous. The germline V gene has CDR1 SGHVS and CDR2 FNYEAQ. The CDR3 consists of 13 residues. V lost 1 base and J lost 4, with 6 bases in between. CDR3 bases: TGTGCCAGCAGCTTAGACGGGTCAGATACGCAGTATTTT. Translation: CASSLDGSDTQYF.

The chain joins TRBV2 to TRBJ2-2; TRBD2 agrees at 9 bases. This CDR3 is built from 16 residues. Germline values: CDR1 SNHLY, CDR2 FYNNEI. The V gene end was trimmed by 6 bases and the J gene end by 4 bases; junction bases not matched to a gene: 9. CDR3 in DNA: TGTGCCAGCAGGGAGCGGGGGGCGCTGGGCACCGGGGAGCTGTTTTTT. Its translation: CASRERGALGTGELFF.

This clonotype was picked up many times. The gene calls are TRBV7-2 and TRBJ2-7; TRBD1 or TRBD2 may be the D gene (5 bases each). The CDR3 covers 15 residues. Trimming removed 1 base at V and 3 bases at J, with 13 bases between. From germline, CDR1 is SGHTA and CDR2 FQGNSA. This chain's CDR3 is CASSLEGTGFYEQYF. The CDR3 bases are TGTGCCAGCAGCTTAGAGGGGACGGGCTTCTACGAGCAGTACTTC.

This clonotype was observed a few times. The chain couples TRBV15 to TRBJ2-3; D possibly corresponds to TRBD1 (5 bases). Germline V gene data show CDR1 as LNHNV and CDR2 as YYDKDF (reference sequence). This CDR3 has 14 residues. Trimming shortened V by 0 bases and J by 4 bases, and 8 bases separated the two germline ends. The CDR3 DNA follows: TGTGCCACCAGCAGAGATCAGGGCCCAGATACGCAGTATTTT. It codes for CATSRDQGPDTQYF. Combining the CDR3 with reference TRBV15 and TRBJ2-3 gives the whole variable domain DAMVIQNPRYQVTQFGKPVTLSCSQTLNHNVMYWYQQKSSQAPKLLFHYYDKDFNNEADTPDNFQSRRPNTSFCFLDIRSPGLGDTAMYLCATSRDQGPDTQYFGPGTRLTVL.

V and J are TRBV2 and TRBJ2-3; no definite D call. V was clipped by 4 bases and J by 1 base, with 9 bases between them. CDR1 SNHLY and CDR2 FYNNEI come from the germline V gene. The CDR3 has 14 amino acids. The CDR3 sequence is CASSVAGRTDTQYF. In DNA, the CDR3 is TGTGCCAGCAGTGTCGCTGGTCGCACAGATACGCAGTATTTT.

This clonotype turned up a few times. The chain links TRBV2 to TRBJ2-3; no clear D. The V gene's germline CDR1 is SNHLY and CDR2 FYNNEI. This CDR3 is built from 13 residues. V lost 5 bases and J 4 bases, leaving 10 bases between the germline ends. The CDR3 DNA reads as TGTGCCAGCAGTAGGAACGACCCAGATACGCAGTATTTT. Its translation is CASSRNDPDTQYF.

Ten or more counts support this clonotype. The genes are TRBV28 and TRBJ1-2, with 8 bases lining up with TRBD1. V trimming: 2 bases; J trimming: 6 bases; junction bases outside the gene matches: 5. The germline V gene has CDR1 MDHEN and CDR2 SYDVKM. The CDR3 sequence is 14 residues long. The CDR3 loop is CASSLNQGAHGYTF. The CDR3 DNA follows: TGTGCCAGCAGTTTAAATCAGGGGGCCCATGGCTACACCTTC.

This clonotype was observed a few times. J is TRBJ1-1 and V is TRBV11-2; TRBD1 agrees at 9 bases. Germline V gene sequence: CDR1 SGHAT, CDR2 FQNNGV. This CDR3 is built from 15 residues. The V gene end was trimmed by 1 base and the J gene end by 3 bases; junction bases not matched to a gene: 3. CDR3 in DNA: TGTGCCAGCAGCTTAGGGGACAGGGTTGACACTGAAGCTTTCTTT. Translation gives CASSLGDRVDTEAFF.

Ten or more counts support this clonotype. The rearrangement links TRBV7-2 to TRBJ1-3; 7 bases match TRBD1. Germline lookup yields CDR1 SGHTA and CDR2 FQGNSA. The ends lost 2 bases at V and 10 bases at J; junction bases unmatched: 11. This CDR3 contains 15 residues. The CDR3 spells CASSLLRDSGRTIYF. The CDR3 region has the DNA TGTGCCAGCAGCTTACTTAGGGACAGCGGACGGACCATATATTTT.

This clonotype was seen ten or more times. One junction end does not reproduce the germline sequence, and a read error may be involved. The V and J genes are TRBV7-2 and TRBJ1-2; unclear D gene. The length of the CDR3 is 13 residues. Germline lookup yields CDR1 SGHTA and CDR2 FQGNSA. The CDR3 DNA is TGTGCCAGCAGCTCGGCAACTTACGGGGAGAGCGCCTTC. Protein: CASSSATYGESAF.

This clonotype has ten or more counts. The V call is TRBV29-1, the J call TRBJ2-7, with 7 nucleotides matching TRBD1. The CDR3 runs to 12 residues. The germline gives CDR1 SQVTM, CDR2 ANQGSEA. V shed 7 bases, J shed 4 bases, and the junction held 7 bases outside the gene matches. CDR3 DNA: TGCAGCGCTCGGGACAGTTCGTACGAGCAGTACTTC. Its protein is CSARDSSYEQYF.

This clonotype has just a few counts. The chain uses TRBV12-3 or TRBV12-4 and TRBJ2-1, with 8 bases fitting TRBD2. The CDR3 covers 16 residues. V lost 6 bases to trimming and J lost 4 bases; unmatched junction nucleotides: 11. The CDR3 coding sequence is TGTGCCAGCAGAACCAATAGCGGGGAGTCTTACAATGAGCAGTTCTTC. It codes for CASRTNSGESYNEQFF.

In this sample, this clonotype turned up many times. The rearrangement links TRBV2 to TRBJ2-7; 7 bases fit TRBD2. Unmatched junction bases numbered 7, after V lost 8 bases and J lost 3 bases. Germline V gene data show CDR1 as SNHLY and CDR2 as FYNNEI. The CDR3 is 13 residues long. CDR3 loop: CASGSGADYEQYF. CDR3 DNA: TGTGCCAGCGGGAGCGGGGCGGACTACGAGCAGTACTTC.

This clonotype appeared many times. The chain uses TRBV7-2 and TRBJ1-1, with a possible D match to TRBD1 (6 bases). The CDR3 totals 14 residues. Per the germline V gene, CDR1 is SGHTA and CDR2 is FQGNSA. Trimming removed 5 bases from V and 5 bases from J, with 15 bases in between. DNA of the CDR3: TGTGCCAGCAGCACCCGGGACACTTGGACTGAAGCTTTCTTT. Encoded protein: CASSTRDTWTEAFF.

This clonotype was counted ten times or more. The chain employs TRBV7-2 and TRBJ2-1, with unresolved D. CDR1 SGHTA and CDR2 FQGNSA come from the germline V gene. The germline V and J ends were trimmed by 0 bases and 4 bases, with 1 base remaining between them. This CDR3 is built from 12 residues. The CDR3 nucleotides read TGTGCCAGCAGCTTAGCGTACAATGAGCAGTTCTTC. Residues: CASSLAYNEQFF. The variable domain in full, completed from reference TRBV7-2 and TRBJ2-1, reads GAGVSQSPSNKVTEKGKDVELRCDPISGHTALYWYRQSLGQGLEFLIYFQGNSAPDKSGLPSDRFSAERTGGSVSTLTIQRTQQEDSAVYLCASSLAYNEQFFGPGTRLTVL.

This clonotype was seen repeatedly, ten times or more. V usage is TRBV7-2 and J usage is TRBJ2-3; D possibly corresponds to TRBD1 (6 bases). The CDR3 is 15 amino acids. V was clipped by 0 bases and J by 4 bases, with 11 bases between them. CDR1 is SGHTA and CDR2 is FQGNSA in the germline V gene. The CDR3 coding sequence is TGTGCCAGCAGCTTAGCTATACAGGGATCAGATACGCAGTATTTT. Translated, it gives CASSLAIQGSDTQYF.

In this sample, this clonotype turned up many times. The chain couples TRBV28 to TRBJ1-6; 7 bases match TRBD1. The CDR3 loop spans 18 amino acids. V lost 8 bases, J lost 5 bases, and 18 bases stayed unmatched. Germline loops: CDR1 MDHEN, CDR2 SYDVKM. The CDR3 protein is CASRPQGVSPQNNSPLHF. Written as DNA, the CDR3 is TGTGCCAGCCGCCCCCAGGGGGTGTCCCCTCAAAATAATTCACCCCTCCACTTT.

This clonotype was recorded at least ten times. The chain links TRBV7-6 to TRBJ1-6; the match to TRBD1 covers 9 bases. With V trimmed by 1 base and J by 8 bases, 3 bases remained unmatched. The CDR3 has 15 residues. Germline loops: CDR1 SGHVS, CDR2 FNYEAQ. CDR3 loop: CASSLGQGGDSPLHF. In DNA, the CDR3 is TGTGCCAGCAGCTTAGGACAGGGGGGTGATTCACCCCTCCACTTT.

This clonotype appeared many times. The CDR3 region has the DNA TGTGCCATCAGCAAAGTCCGGGACATCGCGGACGAGCAGTACTTC. Protein sequence: CAISKVRDIADEQYF. The rearrangement uses TRBV10-3 and TRBJ2-7; a weak D match, TRBD1 (6 bases). The CDR3 length is 15 residues. With 6 bases removed from V and 5 bases from J, the gap between germline ends came to 20 bases. Germline V CDR1 and CDR2: ENHRY, SYGVKD.

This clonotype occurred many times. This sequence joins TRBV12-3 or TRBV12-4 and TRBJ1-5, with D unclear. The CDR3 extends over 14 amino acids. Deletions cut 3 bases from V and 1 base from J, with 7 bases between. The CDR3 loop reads CASSLWQSNQPQHF. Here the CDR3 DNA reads TGTGCCAGCAGTTTGTGGCAGAGCAATCAGCCCCAGCATTTT.

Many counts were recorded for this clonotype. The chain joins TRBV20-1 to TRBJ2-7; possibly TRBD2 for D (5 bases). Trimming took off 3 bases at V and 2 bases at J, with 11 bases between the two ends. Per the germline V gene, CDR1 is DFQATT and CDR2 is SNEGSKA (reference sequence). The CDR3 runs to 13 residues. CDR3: CSASNRGTYEQYF. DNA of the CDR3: TGCAGTGCTAGTAATCGGGGAACCTACGAGCAGTACTTC.

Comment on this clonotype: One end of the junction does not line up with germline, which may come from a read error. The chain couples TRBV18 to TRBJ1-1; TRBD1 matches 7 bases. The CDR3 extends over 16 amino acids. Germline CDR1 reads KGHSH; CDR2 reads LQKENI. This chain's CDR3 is CTSSPSGTAMNTEAFF. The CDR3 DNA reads TGTACCAGCTCACCGTCGGGGACAGCCATGAACACTGAAGCTTTCTTT.